The T cell receptor (beta chain) described here comes from a study of cytomegalovirus exposure and HLA in healthy donors. Study-wide background: When 398 donors were genotyped, about 80% of them were found to fall in the Caucasian-associated ancestry cluster. Regarding the study as a whole: Solely CMV serostatus was available to characterize immune exposure. According to a later analysis, donors in an Asian-associated ancestry cluster reportedly had fewer N-insertions than the approximately 720-donor mean.

PCR employed 60 Vbeta and 13 Jbeta primers. The protocol was immunoSEQ multiplex PCR, while the TCRdb copy is restricted to in-frame clones and leaves out a portion. Among about 38,000 clones listed, about 66% were seen once. Trimming removed 0 bases from V and 3 bases from J, with 6 bases in between. This CDR3 has 14 amino acids. CDR1 and CDR2 from the germline V gene are SGHRS and YFSETQ. For this clone: Its target is unknown.

The receptor was isolated from a man aged 50 or older in good health and CMV-seropositive. The specimen was PBMCs. The chain combines TRBV5-1 with TRBJ2-2; no definite D call. DNA of the CDR3: TGCGCCAGCAGCTTGGGGGCTTACACCGGGGAGCTGTTTTTT. This translates into CASSLGAYTGELFF.